Listed below are T cell receptor beta chains from one sample, sequenced in a study of shared clonotypes between healthy human individuals. Only in-frame clones appear in the TCRdb table, and some are missing; sequencing was by immunoSEQ multiplex PCR. The table records some 2,000,000 clones, about 94% of them present only once. The sequenced sample consisted of naive CD4+ T cells sorted from blood. These TCRs come from a man younger than 35 in good health. The CDR3 runs from the conserved cysteine through the conserved F or W. The order of the fields is D gene, clone size, J gene, V gene, CDR3 length, CDR3 DNA, CDR3 protein. A D gene is named only where the DNA matches it firmly. Size is stated for part of the rows, as once, few or many counts, or as a class when the clone is expanded.

d_call: NA; clone_size: NA; j_call: TRBJ1-3; v_call: TRBV7-3; cdr3_length: 14; cdr3_nt: TGTGCCAGCAGCCTCACGGGATCTGGAAACACCATATATTTT; cdr3_aa: CASSLTGSGNTIYF
d_call: NA; clone_size: NA; j_call: TRBJ1-2; v_call: TRBV28; cdr3_length: 13; cdr3_nt: TGTGCCAGCAGTTTAGGTGGCACTTTGAGCTACACCTTC; cdr3_aa: CASSLGGTLSYTF
d_call: TRBD1; clone_size: NA; j_call: TRBJ2-7; v_call: TRBV7-9; cdr3_length: 15; cdr3_nt: TGTGCCAGCAGCTTTGGGGACAGGAGGGACCACGAGCAGTACTTC; cdr3_aa: CASSFGDRRDHEQYF
d_call: TRBD2; clone_size: once; j_call: TRBJ2-7; v_call: TRBV7-2; cdr3_length: 15; cdr3_nt: TGTGCCAGCAGCCCCGGGACTAGCGGGAGCTACGAGCAGTACTTC; cdr3_aa: CASSPGTSGSYEQYF
d_call: NA; clone_size: NA; j_call: TRBJ2-2; v_call: TRBV19; cdr3_length: 14; cdr3_nt: TGTGCCAGTAGTGCGGTCGGGTCCACCGGGGAGCTGTTTTTT; cdr3_aa: CASSAVGSTGELFF
d_call: TRBD2; clone_size: NA; j_call: TRBJ2-5; v_call: TRBV7-3; cdr3_length: 15; cdr3_nt: TGTGCCAGCAGCTTAAACGGGGGGGTTACAGAGACCCAGTACTTC; cdr3_aa: CASSLNGGVTETQYF
d_call: TRBD2; clone_size: once; j_call: TRBJ2-7; v_call: TRBV19; cdr3_length: 15; cdr3_nt: TGTGCCAGTAGTATAGTTCCGGGAGGATCCTACGAGCAGTACTTC; cdr3_aa: CASSIVPGGSYEQYF
d_call: NA; clone_size: NA; j_call: TRBJ1-3; v_call: TRBV27; cdr3_length: 14; cdr3_nt: TGTGCCAGCAGCTTGGACCGCCGCGGAAACACCATATATTTT; cdr3_aa: CASSLDRRGNTIYF
d_call: NA; clone_size: NA; j_call: TRBJ1-2; v_call: TRBV7-2; cdr3_length: 14; cdr3_nt: TGTGCCAGCAGAATATCGGCGGGGGACTATGGCTACACCTTC; cdr3_aa: CASRISAGDYGYTF
d_call: NA; clone_size: NA; j_call: TRBJ2-2; v_call: TRBV10-3; cdr3_length: 17; cdr3_nt: TGTGCCATCAGTGAGTCGAAAGGTCTAGGGGGCACCGGGGAGCTGTTTTTT; cdr3_aa: CAISESKGLGGTGELFF
d_call: TRBD1; clone_size: NA; j_call: TRBJ1-5; v_call: TRBV6-5; cdr3_length: 14; cdr3_nt: TGTGCCAGCAGTTATTCCAGGGGGGAATCGCCCCAGCATTTT; cdr3_aa: CASSYSRGESPQHF
d_call: NA; clone_size: NA; j_call: TRBJ2-2; v_call: TRBV2; cdr3_length: 16; cdr3_nt: TGTGCCAGCAGTGTAACAGGGAGGTCGAACACCGGGGAGCTGTTTTTT; cdr3_aa: CASSVTGRSNTGELFF
d_call: NA; clone_size: NA; j_call: TRBJ2-1; v_call: TRBV6-1; cdr3_length: 15; cdr3_nt: TGTGCCAGCGATACAGCCCGGGTGGGAGGCAATGAGCAGTTCTTC; cdr3_aa: CASDTARVGGNEQFF
d_call: NA; clone_size: NA; j_call: TRBJ2-1; v_call: TRBV5-6; cdr3_length: 16; cdr3_nt: TGTGCCAGCAGCTTGGCCATGCGGGTTTCCTACAATGAGCAGTTCTTC; cdr3_aa: CASSLAMRVSYNEQFF
d_call: NA; clone_size: NA; j_call: TRBJ1-6; v_call: TRBV9; cdr3_length: 17; cdr3_nt: TGTGCCAGCAGCGCGGGCATTAGCGGACAGTGGGGTTCACCCCTCCACTTT; cdr3_aa: CASSAGISGQWGSPLHF
d_call: TRBD1; clone_size: NA; j_call: TRBJ2-7; v_call: TRBV5-1; cdr3_length: 14; cdr3_nt: TGCGCCAGCGGGACAGGGTCTGGGACCTACGAGCAGTACTTC; cdr3_aa: CASGTGSGTYEQYF
d_call: TRBD2; clone_size: NA; j_call: TRBJ2-3; v_call: TRBV25-1; cdr3_length: 17; cdr3_nt: TGTGCCAGCACCCGGACTAGCGGGGGTACTAGCACAGATACGCAGTATTTT; cdr3_aa: CASTRTSGGTSTDTQYF
d_call: NA; clone_size: NA; j_call: TRBJ2-5; v_call: TRBV7-8; cdr3_length: 14; cdr3_nt: TGTGCCAGCCGCCCATCGACAGTTCAAGAGACCCAGTACTTC; cdr3_aa: CASRPSTVQETQYF
d_call: TRBD1; clone_size: NA; j_call: TRBJ2-2; v_call: TRBV6-6; cdr3_length: 15; cdr3_nt: TGTGCCACCCTGGACAGGGGGCGAGACACCGGGGAGCTGTTTTTT; cdr3_aa: CATLDRGRDTGELFF
d_call: TRBD1; clone_size: NA; j_call: TRBJ2-3; v_call: TRBV29-1; cdr3_length: 13; cdr3_nt: TGCAGCGTCGTACAGGGGGCGGCAGATACGCAGTATTTT; cdr3_aa: CSVVQGAADTQYF
d_call: TRBD1; clone_size: NA; j_call: TRBJ2-7; v_call: TRBV6-5; cdr3_length: 14; cdr3_nt: TGTGCCAGCAGACAGGGACAGGTGGCCTACGAGCAGTACTTC; cdr3_aa: CASRQGQVAYEQYF
d_call: NA; clone_size: NA; j_call: TRBJ2-3; v_call: TRBV6-5; cdr3_length: 15; cdr3_nt: TGTGCCAGCAGTGTAGGGGTAGGGTCGACAGATACGCAGTATTTT; cdr3_aa: CASSVGVGSTDTQYF
d_call: NA; clone_size: NA; j_call: TRBJ1-5; v_call: TRBV7-2; cdr3_length: 13; cdr3_nt: TGTGCCAGCAGCTTAGAGGCCGGTCAACCCCAGCATTTT; cdr3_aa: CASSLEAGQPQHF
d_call: TRBD1; clone_size: NA; j_call: TRBJ1-1; v_call: TRBV19; cdr3_length: 15; cdr3_nt: TGTGCCAGTAGTATAGCAGGGGGCATGAACACTGAAGCTTTCTTT; cdr3_aa: CASSIAGGMNTEAFF
d_call: NA; clone_size: NA; j_call: TRBJ2-1; v_call: TRBV29-1; cdr3_length: 14; cdr3_nt: TGCAGCGTTGGTTTCCGGGGGCTGGGAAATGAGCAGTTCTTC; cdr3_aa: CSVGFRGLGNEQFF
d_call: NA; clone_size: once; j_call: TRBJ1-5; v_call: TRBV4-1; cdr3_length: 15; cdr3_nt: TGCGCCAGCAGCCAATTGGGGGCTGGGAATCAGCCCCAGCATTTT; cdr3_aa: CASSQLGAGNQPQHF
d_call: NA; clone_size: NA; j_call: TRBJ2-5; v_call: TRBV7-2; cdr3_length: 15; cdr3_nt: TGTGCCAGCAGCCCAAGCATTAGTAGGAACCTGACCCAGTACTTC; cdr3_aa: CASSPSISRNLTQYF
d_call: NA; clone_size: NA; j_call: TRBJ2-3; v_call: TRBV20-1; cdr3_length: 11; cdr3_nt: TGCAGTGCCGGTTTCACAGATACGCAGTATTTT; cdr3_aa: CSAGFTDTQYF
d_call: NA; clone_size: NA; j_call: TRBJ1-3; v_call: TRBV7-9; cdr3_length: 12; cdr3_nt: TGTGCCAGCAGCTTACACGGAAACACCATATATTTT; cdr3_aa: CASSLHGNTIYF
d_call: NA; clone_size: once; j_call: TRBJ2-3; v_call: TRBV10-3; cdr3_length: 12; cdr3_nt: TGTGCCATCAGTGGTAACACAGATACGCAGTATTTT; cdr3_aa: CAISGNTDTQYF
d_call: NA; clone_size: NA; j_call: TRBJ1-6; v_call: TRBV5-4; cdr3_length: 17; cdr3_nt: TGTGCCAGCAGCTTGGGTGGGATCAGCTCCTATAATTCACCCCTCCACTTT; cdr3_aa: CASSLGGISSYNSPLHF
d_call: NA; clone_size: NA; j_call: TRBJ2-3; v_call: TRBV7-9; cdr3_length: 13; cdr3_nt: TGTGCCAGCAGCTTGGGACGATCAGATACGCAGTATTTT; cdr3_aa: CASSLGRSDTQYF
d_call: TRBD1; clone_size: NA; j_call: TRBJ2-2; v_call: TRBV19; cdr3_length: 16; cdr3_nt: TGTGCCAGTAGTAGTCTACGGGGACAGGGAACCGGGGAGCTGTTTTTT; cdr3_aa: CASSSLRGQGTGELFF
d_call: NA; clone_size: NA; j_call: TRBJ2-1; v_call: TRBV7-2; cdr3_length: 15; cdr3_nt: TGTGCCAGCAGCTTATTTACCGGGTCCTACAATGAGCAGTTCTTC; cdr3_aa: CASSLFTGSYNEQFF
d_call: NA; clone_size: once; j_call: TRBJ1-1; v_call: TRBV27; cdr3_length: 13; cdr3_nt: TGTGCCAGCAGTTTAGAGCCTCACACTGAAGCTTTCTTT; cdr3_aa: CASSLEPHTEAFF
d_call: NA; clone_size: NA; j_call: TRBJ1-4; v_call: TRBV7-6; cdr3_length: 18; cdr3_nt: TGTGCCAGCAGCTTAGCAACCCACTTAGGTGCTGGTAATGAAAAACTGTTTTTT; cdr3_aa: CASSLATHLGAGNEKLFF
d_call: TRBD1; clone_size: few; j_call: TRBJ2-5; v_call: TRBV10-3; cdr3_length: 14; cdr3_nt: TGTGCCATCAGTGGGACAGGGTTGGGAGAGACCCAGTACTTC; cdr3_aa: CAISGTGLGETQYF
d_call: TRBD1; clone_size: NA; j_call: TRBJ1-1; v_call: TRBV5-1; cdr3_length: 16; cdr3_nt: TGCGCCAGCAGCTTGATCTCCGGGACAGGGAAAACTGAAGCTTTCTTT; cdr3_aa: CASSLISGTGKTEAFF
d_call: NA; clone_size: NA; j_call: TRBJ1-1; v_call: TRBV5-6; cdr3_length: 18; cdr3_nt: TGTGCCAGCAGCTTGGTAGTTACAGCCTCCTCCATGAACACTGAAGCTTTCTTT; cdr3_aa: CASSLVVTASSMNTEAFF
d_call: TRBD1; clone_size: NA; j_call: TRBJ2-7; v_call: TRBV5-1; cdr3_length: 13; cdr3_nt: TGCGCCAGCAGCACTGGGACAGTATACGAGCAGTACTTC; cdr3_aa: CASSTGTVYEQYF
d_call: NA; clone_size: NA; j_call: TRBJ2-3; v_call: TRBV11-3; cdr3_length: 13; cdr3_nt: TGTGCCAGCAGCCACCCCCAGTCAGATACGCAGTATTTT; cdr3_aa: CASSHPQSDTQYF
d_call: TRBD1; clone_size: NA; j_call: TRBJ1-2; v_call: TRBV6-1; cdr3_length: 13; cdr3_nt: TGTGCCAGCAGGGTAACTGACAGGGGCGGCTACACCTTC; cdr3_aa: CASRVTDRGGYTF
d_call: NA; clone_size: NA; j_call: TRBJ2-3; v_call: TRBV6-6; cdr3_length: 12; cdr3_nt: TGTGCCAGCAGCCCAACCACAGATACGCAGTATTTT; cdr3_aa: CASSPTTDTQYF
d_call: TRBD2; clone_size: NA; j_call: TRBJ2-2; v_call: TRBV4-3; cdr3_length: 17; cdr3_nt: TGCGCCAGCAGCCAAGTTGTTCTAGCGGGATCTCCCGGGGAGCTGTTTTTT; cdr3_aa: CASSQVVLAGSPGELFF
d_call: TRBD2; clone_size: NA; j_call: TRBJ2-7; v_call: TRBV28; cdr3_length: 15; cdr3_nt: TGTGCCAGCAGTTTAAGCGGGGGCCTCTCCTACGAGCAGTACTTC; cdr3_aa: CASSLSGGLSYEQYF
d_call: NA; clone_size: NA; j_call: TRBJ2-5; v_call: TRBV11-2; cdr3_length: 13; cdr3_nt: TGTGCCAGCAGCTTAAACAGAGTTGAGACCCAGTACTTC; cdr3_aa: CASSLNRVETQYF
d_call: NA; clone_size: NA; j_call: TRBJ1-6; v_call: TRBV5-1; cdr3_length: 15; cdr3_nt: TGCGCCAGCAGCTTGGACATCGTGAGGGGGTCACCCCTCCACTTT; cdr3_aa: CASSLDIVRGSPLHF
d_call: NA; clone_size: NA; j_call: TRBJ1-5; v_call: TRBV18; cdr3_length: 14; cdr3_nt: TGTGCCAGCTCACCAAACTCGGACAATCAGCCCCAGCATTTT; cdr3_aa: CASSPNSDNQPQHF
d_call: NA; clone_size: NA; j_call: TRBJ2-3; v_call: TRBV14; cdr3_length: 16; cdr3_nt: TGTGCCAGCAGCCAAGATCTAGGCAAGTTGGGAGATACGCAGTATTTT; cdr3_aa: CASSQDLGKLGDTQYF
d_call: TRBD1; clone_size: NA; j_call: TRBJ2-2; v_call: TRBV19; cdr3_length: 14; cdr3_nt: TGTGCCAGTAGTAAACAGGGGGCTGCCGGGGAGCTGTTTTTT; cdr3_aa: CASSKQGAAGELFF
d_call: TRBD1; clone_size: NA; j_call: TRBJ1-6; v_call: TRBV6-4; cdr3_length: 15; cdr3_nt: TGTGCCAGCAGTGACCAGGGGGGCTATAATTCACCCCTCCACTTT; cdr3_aa: CASSDQGGYNSPLHF